Shown below are 32 T cell receptor beta chains from a single sample sequenced in a study of blood T cell repertoires in COVID-19. This table comes from immunoSEQ multiplex PCR, and its TCRdb copy is limited to in-frame clones, with some not included. There are around 300,000 clones in the sample; around nine tenths occur only once, and 1.5% to 2% lies in the top ten. Sequencing used PBMCs or T cells enriched from blood (not recorded which). Receptors originate from a woman in her thirties or forties who had recovered from COVID-19.

The chain carries TRBV5-1 and TRBJ2-7; 13 bases agree with TRBD2. The CDR3 runs 17 residues. Per the germline V gene, CDR1 is SGHRS and CDR2 is YFSETQ. The V gene end was trimmed by 4 bases and the J gene end by 2 bases; junction bases not matched to a gene: 9. The CDR3 bases are TGCGCCAGCAGCACTGGGACTAGCGGGGATAGAGCCTACGAGCAGTACTTC. It is translated as CASSTGTSGDRAYEQYF.

This chain connects TRBV9 to TRBJ2-3, with a possible D match to TRBD2 (6 bases). Trimming pared 4 bases from V and 1 base from J, leaving 13 bases between. The CDR3 totals 15 residues. Germline CDR1 reads SGDLS; CDR2 reads YYNGEE. CDR3 sequence (DNA): TGTGCCAGCAGCCTCCGCTGGAGGGGCACAGATACGCAGTATTTT. Its translation: CASSLRWRGTDTQYF.

This clone came up once. The chain uses TRBV10-1 and TRBJ1-1, with TRBD1 matching 9 bases. This CDR3 spans 16 amino acids. V dropped 0 bases and J dropped 11; count of bases not matched to a gene: 13. CDR1 and CDR2 from the germline V gene are WNHNN and SYGVQD (reference sequence). CDR3 sequence reads: CASSESKQGAPLRAFF. In nucleotides, the CDR3 is TGCGCCAGCAGTGAGTCGAAACAGGGGGCGCCCCTCCGGGCTTTCTTT.

The chain employs TRBV12-3 or TRBV12-4 and TRBJ1-5; D may be TRBD1 (6 bases). Trimming left V 1 base short and J 10 bases short, with 8 bases between. This CDR3 comprises 12 residues. CDR3: CASSLVGGPQHF. CDR3 in DNA: TGTGCCAGCAGTTTAGTAGGGGGACCCCAGCATTTT.

This sequence joins TRBV5-1 and TRBJ1-1; 9 nucleotides agree with TRBD1. The CDR3 is 14 amino acids. Unmatched junction bases numbered 5, after V lost 2 bases and J lost 6 bases. Germline V gene lookup returns CDR1 SGHRS and CDR2 YFSETQ. The CDR3 loop reads CASSFRDRASEAFF. CDR3 bases: TGCGCCAGCAGCTTCCGGGACAGGGCTTCTGAAGCTTTCTTT.

J is TRBJ2-1 and V is TRBV18, with 7 nucleotides matching TRBD1. CDR3 size: 12 residues. Trimming removed 4 bases from V and 13 bases from J; junction bases left unmatched: 7. CDR1 is KGHSH, CDR2 LQKENI, per germline. CDR3 region: CASSQGALEQFF. CDR3 nucleotide sequence: TGTGCCAGCTCACAGGGGGCCCTAGAACAGTTCTTC.

CDR3 protein: CASSGGPNQPQHF. In nucleotides, the CDR3 is TGTGCCAGCAGTGGAGGGCCCAATCAGCCCCAGCATTTT. This chain uses TRBV2 with TRBJ1-5; D not resolved. Trimming removed 4 bases at V and 3 bases at J, with 7 bases between. CDR1 SNHLY and CDR2 FYNNEI come from the germline V gene. The CDR3 has 13 amino acids.

V and J are TRBV29-1 and TRBJ2-3; TRBD2 matches at 10 bases. In germline, CDR1 is SQVTM, CDR2 ANQGSEA. The CDR3 totals 15 residues. V lost 6 bases, J lost 6 bases, and 12 bases stayed unmatched. Here the CDR3 DNA reads TGCAGCGTCGCGGCTAGCGGGGGCCCATTTGATACGCAGTATTTT. Residues: CSVAASGGPFDTQYF.

This clone was counted a few times. The rearrangement joins TRBV10-1 to TRBJ2-7; possible D gene TRBD1, 6 bases. V was trimmed by 5 bases and J by 1 base, leaving 9 bases between them. Germline-derived CDR1 and CDR2 are WNHNN and SYGVQD (reference sequence). The CDR3 contains 13 residues. CDR3 in amino acids: CASSPGHSYEQYF. CDR3 DNA: TGCGCCAGCAGTCCGGGACATTCCTACGAGCAGTACTTC.

V and J are TRBV2 and TRBJ2-7; possibly TRBD1 for D (5 bases). V lost 2 bases and J lost 7, with 15 bases in between. Germline CDR1 is SNHLY and CDR2 is FYNNEI. The CDR3 extends over 14 amino acids. The chain's CDR3 is CASSEYGRAREQYF. The CDR3 DNA reads TGTGCCAGCAGTGAATACGGCAGGGCGCGTGAGCAGTACTTC. The full variable domain, rest sourced from reference TRBV2 and TRBJ2-7, is EPEVTQTPSHQVTQMGQEVILRCVPISNHLYFYWYRQILGQKVEFLVSFYNNEISEKSEIFDDQFSVERPDGSNFTLKIRSTKLEDSAMYFCASSEYGRAREQYFGPGTRLTVT.

The chain joins TRBV27 to TRBJ1-5; 7 positions match TRBD1. CDR3 length: 14 amino acids. Trimming cost V 5 bases and J 15 bases; bases outside gene matches: 16. Germline loops: CDR1 MNHEY, CDR2 SMNVEV (reference sequence). The CDR3 DNA is TGTGCCAGCAGTACGGGACAGCGGGCCGGGGGATGGCATTTT. Amino acids: CASSTGQRAGGWHF.

In DNA form, the CDR3 reads TGCGCCAGCAGCTTGGAAACCAGGGGTAACACTGAAGCTTTCTTT. Translated, it gives CASSLETRGNTEAFF. The chain joins TRBV5-1 to TRBJ1-1; D might be TRBD1 (6 bases). V was shortened by 0 bases and J by 2 bases, with 11 bases between the two germline ends. Germline CDR1 reads SGHRS; CDR2 reads YFSETQ. CDR3 length: 15 amino acids.

The rearrangement joins TRBV5-1 to TRBJ2-3, with 12 nucleotides matching TRBD2. V shed 4 bases, J shed 3 bases, and the junction held 9 bases outside the gene matches. CDR3 length: 17 amino acids. CDR1 SGHRS and CDR2 YFSETQ come from the germline V gene. The CDR3 DNA sequence: TGCGCCAGCAGCCTCAACAGACTAGCGGGAGATACAGATACGCAGTATTTT. As protein: CASSLNRLAGDTDTQYF.

The rearrangement links TRBV7-8 to TRBJ2-1; D remains ambiguous. This CDR3 region has 13 residues. V lost 5 bases, J lost 9 bases, and 14 bases lay in between. CDR1 is SGHVS, CDR2 FQNEAQ, per germline. CDR3 residues: CASSRDPLAEQFF. The CDR3 DNA follows: TGTGCCAGCAGCCGAGACCCTTTGGCTGAGCAGTTCTTC.

The chain joins TRBV30 to TRBJ2-7; 9 positions match TRBD1. V was clipped by 4 bases and J by 1 base; unmatched bases: 5. The CDR3 is 14 amino acids. Germline V lookup: CDR1 GTSNPN, CDR2 SVGIG (reference sequence). The DNA for the CDR3 is TGTGCCTGGAACGACAGGGGGAGATCCTACGAGCAGTACTTC. This sequence encodes CAWNDRGRSYEQYF.

The V gene is TRBV4-1, the J gene TRBJ2-5, with TRBD2 matching over 7 bases. With 1 base clipped from V and 5 bases from J, the junction kept 13 bases outside the gene matches. The CDR3 is made up of 17 amino acids. Germline values: CDR1 MGHRA, CDR2 YSYEKL. The DNA for the CDR3 is TGCGCCAGCAGCCAAGGGGGTGGCGCGGGAGTCGGGGAGACCCAGTACTTC. It codes for CASSQGGGAGVGETQYF.

This chain links TRBV11-2 with TRBJ1-2; 7 bases map to TRBD1. Germline trimming cut 6 bases from V and 1 base from J; bases unmatched to any gene: 5. The CDR3 runs to 14 residues. Germline CDR1 SGHAT, CDR2 FQNNGV. CDR3 amino acids: CASRDRENNYGYTF. CDR3 nucleotides: TGTGCCAGCAGAGACAGGGAGAATAACTATGGCTACACCTTC.

The chain has TRBV5-6 and TRBJ1-2; TRBD1 agrees at 10 bases. CDR1 is SGHDT and CDR2 is YYEEEE in the germline V gene. The CDR3 has 16 amino acids. The trim removed 4 bases at V and 8 bases at J, leaving 14 bases unmatched. The CDR3 DNA reads TGTGCCAGCAGCCCAAGGACCGGGACAGGGGTATGGGGCTACACCTTC. Translating gives CASSPRTGTGVWGYTF.

This chain connects TRBV5-5 to TRBJ2-7; 8 positions agree with TRBD2. The CDR3 spans 16 residues. The germline CDR1 and CDR2 sequences are SGHKS and YYEKEE (reference sequence). Germline trimming cut 3 bases from V and 3 bases from J; bases unmatched to any gene: 11. The CDR3 DNA reads as TGTGCCAGCAGCTCCCAATTAGCGGGAATCTTCTACGAGCAGTACTTC. Translating gives CASSSQLAGIFYEQYF.

This clone was observed a single time. The chain uses TRBV6-2 or TRBV6-3 and TRBJ2-3, with 10 bases matching TRBD2. Germline CDR1 MNHEY, CDR2 SVGEGT. The J segment lost 1 base and the V segment lost 6 bases, leaving 16 bases of the junction unmatched. This CDR3 comprises 19 residues. The CDR3 DNA reads as TGTGCCAGCAGCCAAATTCGATGGGCTAGCGGGAGCCGCACAGATACGCAGTATTTT. This sequence encodes CASSQIRWASGSRTDTQYF.

The chain has TRBV5-1 and TRBJ2-1; D gene uncertain. Trimming pared 0 bases from V and 4 bases from J, leaving 8 bases between. Germline V gene lookup returns CDR1 SGHRS and CDR2 YFSETQ. The CDR3 totals 14 residues. The DNA of the CDR3 is TGCGCCAGCAGCTTGGCCAGCGAGTACAATGAGCAGTTCTTC. This translates into CASSLASEYNEQFF.

The rearrangement joins TRBV19 to TRBJ1-5; D call uncertain. V gave up 4 bases and J gave up 4 bases, with 8 bases separating them. This CDR3 is 13 amino acids long. The V gene's germline CDR1 is LNHDA and CDR2 SQIVND (reference sequence). CDR3 sequence: CASSTDPNQPQHF. The CDR3, as DNA: TGTGCCAGTAGTACAGACCCGAATCAGCCCCAGCATTTT.

The genes are TRBV6-1 and TRBJ2-2, with D possibly TRBD1 on 5 matching bases. The CDR3 totals 14 residues. The germline CDR1 and CDR2 sequences are MNHNS and SASEGT. V lost 2 bases and J lost 13, with 17 bases in between. The CDR3 DNA reads as TGTGCCAGCAGTGAAATTGTGGGCAGGGCGCGGCTGTTTTTT. It encodes CASSEIVGRARLFF.

The V gene is TRBV30, the J gene TRBJ1-6, with 8 bases aligning to TRBD1. V lost 8 bases to trimming and J lost 10 bases; unmatched junction nucleotides: 13. Germline CDR1 reads GTSNPN; CDR2 reads SVGIG (reference sequence). This CDR3 spans 14 amino acids. The CDR3 DNA reads TGTGCCGGTCGAATCGGACAGGGCGGGTCACCCCTCCACTTT. It specifies CAGRIGQGGSPLHF.

The chain employs TRBV6-5 and TRBJ1-1; D is possibly TRBD1 (6 bases). Trimming left V 0 bases short and J 3 bases short, with 14 bases between. Germline lookup yields CDR1 MNHEY and CDR2 SVGAGI. CDR3 size: 16 residues. The CDR3 loop is CASSYSRAGADTEAFF. The CDR3 nucleotides read TGTGCCAGCAGTTACTCGAGGGCAGGGGCGGACACTGAAGCTTTCTTT.

The chain has TRBV24-1 and TRBJ1-1; 8 bases map to TRBD1. Germline-derived CDR1 and CDR2 are KGHDR and SFDVKD. V lost 4 bases to trimming and J lost 7 bases; unmatched junction nucleotides: 7. The CDR3 extends over 14 amino acids. CDR3 loop: CATSEADRAFEAFF. The CDR3 coding sequence is TGTGCCACCAGTGAAGCGGACAGGGCCTTTGAAGCTTTCTTT.

The chain is built from TRBV18 and TRBJ1-1; 12 bases map to TRBD1. The trim removed 5 bases at V and 5 bases at J, leaving 3 bases unmatched. From germline, CDR1 is KGHSH and CDR2 LQKENI. The CDR3 spans 14 residues. The CDR3 DNA reads as TGTGCCAGCTCAGGGGACAGGGGGCTTACTGAAGCTTTCTTT. Its translation is CASSGDRGLTEAFF.

This chain links TRBV6-2 or TRBV6-3 with TRBJ2-7; maybe TRBD1 (5 bases). Germline V lookup: CDR1 MNHEY, CDR2 SVGEGT. Trimming took 5 bases from V and 7 from J, leaving 15 bases between them. The CDR3 is made up of 13 amino acids. CDR3 sequence (DNA): TGTGCCAGCAGTCCCCCTGGGGCCCGGGAGCAGTACTTC. Its translation: CASSPPGAREQYF.

This clone has just one count. The chain is built from TRBV5-8 and TRBJ2-3, with D tentatively TRBD1 (5 bases). The V and J ends lost 4 bases and 6 bases respectively, with 15 bases between them. Germline V gene lookup returns CDR1 SGHTS and CDR2 YDEGEE. The CDR3 sequence is 14 residues long. The CDR3 reads CASSRAGMGDTQYF. DNA for the CDR3: TGTGCCAGCAGCCGGGCAGGGATGGGGGATACGCAGTATTTT.

This chain uses TRBV4-3 with TRBJ1-4; D uncertain. Trimming removed 4 bases from V and 8 bases from J, with 14 bases in between. The germline V gene encodes CDR1 LGHNA and CDR2 YSLEER. This CDR3 region has 14 residues. For the CDR3, the DNA is TGCGCCAGCAGCCTTACGGATGGGCAAGAAAAACTGTTTTTT. Translated, it gives CASSLTDGQEKLFF.

A word on this clone: The conserved closing phenylalanine or tryptophan is absent in this CDR3, likely reflecting a read error. The limits of the CDR3 on the DNA are not certain, so only TCRdb's listed CDR3 is given. The V call is TRBV12-3 or TRBV12-4, the J call TRBJ1-1. With termini counted, the CDR3 has 12 amino acids. CDR3 amino acids: CASSLAFGVPTL.

The chain couples TRBV5-1 to TRBJ1-2; possibly TRBD1 for D (6 bases). Trimming left V 3 bases short and J 2 bases short, with 14 bases between. Germline assignment: CDR1 SGHRS and CDR2 YFSETQ. The CDR3 has 15 amino acids. CDR3 DNA sequence: TGCGCCAGCAGCTGGAATAGACAGGCGAACTATGGCTACACCTTC. It translates to CASSWNRQANYGYTF.